This T cell receptor (beta chain) was documented in a study of blood T cells in healthy people across ages. Points from the study as a whole: Naive T cell percentage strongly correlated with TCR beta diversity. In older individuals, TCR beta diversity per million T cells was lower, falling roughly linearly with age.

This clonotype was detected a few times. Its target is not known. The CDR3 totals 13 residues. Germline assignment: CDR1 DFQATT and CDR2 SNEGSKA (reference sequence). A second about 6 to 11 cycle PCR used barcoded and J-beta primers. All samples yielded 3 million or more CDR3-containing paired-end reads. TCRdb processed the 5' RACE reads anew with MiXCR; each CDR3 protein has one entry. The sample holds hundreds of thousands of distinct CDR3 sequences, about 21% seen once. Each donor's blood draw was around 9.2 milliliters of peripheral blood. The sequencing sample was made of blood. This chain connects TRBV20-1 to TRBJ2-5; the D gene is possibly TRBD1 (6 bases). The J call may be wrong; the DNA end is better matched by TRBJ2-7. This receptor was identified in a man between 65 and 79 years old in good health. The CDR3 DNA reads TGCAGTGCTAGAGATAACAGGGCCTACGAGCAGTACTTC. Encoded protein: CSARDNRAYEQYF.